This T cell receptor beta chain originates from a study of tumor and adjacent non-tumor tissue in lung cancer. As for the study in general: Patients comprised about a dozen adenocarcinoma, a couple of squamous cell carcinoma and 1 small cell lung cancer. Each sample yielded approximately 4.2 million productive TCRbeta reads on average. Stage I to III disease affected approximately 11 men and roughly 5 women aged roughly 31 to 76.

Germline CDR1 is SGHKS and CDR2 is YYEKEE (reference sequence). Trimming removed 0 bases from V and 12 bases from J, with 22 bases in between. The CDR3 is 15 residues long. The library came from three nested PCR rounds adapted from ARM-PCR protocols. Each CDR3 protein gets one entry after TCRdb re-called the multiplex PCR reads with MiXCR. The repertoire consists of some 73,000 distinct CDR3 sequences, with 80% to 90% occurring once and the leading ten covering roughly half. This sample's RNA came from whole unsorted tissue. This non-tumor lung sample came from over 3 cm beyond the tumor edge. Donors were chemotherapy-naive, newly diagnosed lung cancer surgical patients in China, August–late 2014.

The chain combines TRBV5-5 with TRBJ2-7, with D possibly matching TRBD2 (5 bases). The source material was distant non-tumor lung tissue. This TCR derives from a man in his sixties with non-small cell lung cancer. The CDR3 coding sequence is TGTGCCAGCAGCTTGGCCCCGGGGTCGGGGTACGAACGGTACTTC. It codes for CASSLAPGSGYERYF.